These T cell receptor beta chains were read from a single sample in a study of shared clonotypes between healthy human individuals. Sequencing was performed with immunoSEQ multiplex PCR; in TCRdb, only in-frame clones are kept and a portion is missing. The data show 1,500,000 or so clones, roughly 96% seen once. Sequencing input: naive CD4+ T cells sorted from blood. The receptors come from a man aged 25-40 years in good health. CDR3s include the opening cysteine and the closing phenylalanine or tryptophan. D genes are given only for firm matches. Clone sizes are given selectively: once, few, many, or a class where the clone is expanded.

TRBJ1-4 - - TRBV5-6 TGTGCCAGCAGCTTGCAGGGGTTGACGTCTAATGAAAAACTGTTTTTT CASSLQGLTSNEKLFF
TRBJ1-4 - - TRBV18 TGTGCCAGCTCACCACTTGGAGGTACCGAAAAACTGTTTTTT CASSPLGGTEKLFF
TRBJ2-7 - TRBD1 TRBV28 TGTGCCAGCAGTTTCGACAGGGGCCTCTCCTACGAGCAGTACTTC CASSFDRGLSYEQYF
TRBJ2-7 - - TRBV18 TGTGCCAGCTCACCATTAGCGGAGGTATCCTACGAGCAGTACTTC CASSPLAEVSYEQYF
TRBJ1-1 - - TRBV27 TGTGCCAGCAGTTTCCTCCTGAACACTGAAGCTTTCTTT CASSFLLNTEAFF
TRBJ2-5 - - TRBV5-4 TGTGCCAGCAGCTTAACCCAGGAGACCCAGTACTTC CASSLTQETQYF
TRBJ2-1 few - TRBV19 TGTGCCAGTAGTATGGGATCTCCCAATGAGCAGTTCTTC CASSMGSPNEQFF
TRBJ2-2 - TRBD2 TRBV11-2 TGTGCCAGCAGCCGAGGGACTAGCGGGAACACCGGGGAGCTGTTTTTT CASSRGTSGNTGELFF
TRBJ1-2 few - TRBV4-2 TGTGCCAGCAGCCGGCGGGGTTTGGATGGCTACACCTTC CASSRRGLDGYTF
TRBJ2-6 - - TRBV5-1 TGCGCCAGCAGCTTGCAGGGTGGCGGGGCCAACGTCCTGACTTTC CASSLQGGGANVLTF
TRBJ2-7 - TRBD2 TRBV5-1 TGCGCCAGCAGCTTGGGGCTAGCGGGATACTACGAGCAGTACTTC CASSLGLAGYYEQYF
TRBJ2-1 - TRBD1 TRBV29-1 TGCAGCGCCAGGGGGCCCTACAATGAGCAGTTCTTC CSARGPYNEQFF
TRBJ2-7 - TRBD1 TRBV30 TGTGCCTGGAGTGCTAACAGGGGAAGATACGAGCAGTACTTC CAWSANRGRYEQYF
TRBJ2-7 - - TRBV7-2 TGTGCCAGCAGCCCGGGACGGAAACTCGGCTACGAGCAGTACTTC CASSPGRKLGYEQYF
TRBJ2-7 - - TRBV18 TGTGCCAGCTCACCCAAGGTCGGACTTTCCTACGAGCAGTACTTC CASSPKVGLSYEQYF
TRBJ2-3 - - TRBV13 TGTGCCAGCAGCCTCACCGGGGATGGGGCAGATACGCAGTATTTT CASSLTGDGADTQYF
TRBJ2-5 - - TRBV27 TGTGCCAGCGCCTCCGTACTCCAAGAGACCCAGTACTTC CASASVLQETQYF
TRBJ1-3 - - TRBV7-2 TGTGCCAGCAGCTTAGCTCCTGGAAACACCATATATTTT CASSLAPGNTIYF
TRBJ2-1 - TRBD2 TRBV18 TGTGCCAGCTCACCACCGGCGACTAGCGGGCGTTACAATGAGCAGTTCTTC CASSPPATSGRYNEQFF
TRBJ2-4 - - TRBV5-3 TGTGCCAGAAGTTACACAGGGTTTAGGACCAAAAACATTCAGTACTTC CARSYTGFRTKNIQYF
TRBJ2-7 - - TRBV28 TGTGCCAGCAGTTTAGGGTTACAGCGAGAAGCGGGACAACTCTCCTACGAGCAGTACTTC CASSLGLQREAGQLSYEQYF
TRBJ1-1 - TRBD1 TRBV5-1 TGCGCCAGCAGCGCCGGACAGGATGAAGCTTTCTTT CASSAGQDEAFF
TRBJ2-1 - TRBD2 TRBV7-9 TGTGCCAGCAGCCCCAGCGGGAAGGGGTACAATGAGCAGTTCTTC CASSPSGKGYNEQFF
TRBJ2-7 - TRBD2 TRBV5-1 TGCGCCAGCAGCCGGGACTACCCCTACGAGCAGTACTTC CASSRDYPYEQYF
TRBJ2-7 once TRBD2 TRBV10-3 TGTGCCATCAGTGAAGGACTAGCGGGCCTCTACGAGCAGTACTTC CAISEGLAGLYEQYF
TRBJ2-1 - TRBD2 TRBV28 TGTGCCAGCAGTTTCCAGCGGGAAAACAATGAGCAGTTCTTC CASSFQRENNEQFF
TRBJ2-3 - TRBD1 TRBV5-1 TGCGCCAGCAGCTTGGGACAGGGGGGCACAGATACGCAGTATTTT CASSLGQGGTDTQYF
TRBJ2-7 - TRBD1 TRBV11-3 TGTGCCAGCAGCTCACCGGGACAGGGGATGCACGAGCAGTACTTC CASSSPGQGMHEQYF
TRBJ2-5 - - TRBV5-1 TGCGCCAGTAGTTCTGACCAGAAGGCAGAGACCCAGTACTTC CASSSDQKAETQYF
TRBJ1-5 few - TRBV7-6 TGTGCCAGCAGCCTCTTCGATAAAGCGGCCCAGCATTTT CASSLFDKAAQHF
TRBJ1-1 - TRBD1 TRBV7-8 TGTGCCAGCAGCACCCGACAGGGGGTTAATGAAGCTTTCTTT CASSTRQGVNEAFF
TRBJ2-7 - - TRBV30 TGTGCCTGGAGTGGTGGCGTCAACGAGCAGTACTTC CAWSGGVNEQYF
TRBJ1-2 - - TRBV11-2 TGTGCCAGCAGCTTAGGTCTTCTAGGGATGGATGGCTACACCTTC CASSLGLLGMDGYTF
TRBJ2-3 - TRBD1 TRBV18 TGTGCCAGCTCACAGGGGGCGCCGGATACGCAGTATTTT CASSQGAPDTQYF
TRBJ2-3 - TRBD2 TRBV9 TGTGCCAGCAGCGTATACGGGGGGAGCACAGATACGCAGTATTTT CASSVYGGSTDTQYF
TRBJ2-7 - - TRBV4-1 TGCGCCAGCAGCCAAGTGGTGACAGTAGGTTTGAGAGACGAGCAGTACTTC CASSQVVTVGLRDEQYF
TRBJ1-4 - - TRBV7-6 TGTGCCAGCAGCTTATCTGTGACAGTTAATGAAAAACTGTTTTTT CASSLSVTVNEKLFF
TRBJ1-5 - - TRBV7-2 TGTGCCAGCAGCTTAGACCCAGATCAGCCCCAGCATTTT CASSLDPDQPQHF
TRBJ2-5 - TRBD2 TRBV29-1 TGCAGCGTTAGACTAGCGTTATTAGAGACCCAGTACTTC CSVRLALLETQYF
TRBJ2-7 - TRBD1 TRBV5-1 TGCGCCAGCATCATTGCCCCGACAGGGTCCTACGAGCAGTACTTC CASIIAPTGSYEQYF
TRBJ2-1 - - TRBV10-2 TGCGCCAGCAGCTGGGACTTCTACAATGAGCAGTTCTTC CASSWDFYNEQFF
TRBJ1-2 once - TRBV11-2 TGTGCCAGCAGCTTAGATGGCTATGGCTACACCTTC CASSLDGYGYTF
TRBJ2-1 - TRBD2 TRBV7-8 TGTGCCAGCACCAAACAGGGACTAGTATCCTACAATGAGCAGTTCTTC CASTKQGLVSYNEQFF
TRBJ1-2 - TRBD1 TRBV7-2 TGTGCCAGCAGTCCGCGGACAGGGTCACGGTATGGCTACACCTTC CASSPRTGSRYGYTF
TRBJ1-4 - - TRBV20-1 TGCAGTGCTAGAGGAGGGCAAAAACTGTTTTTT CSARGGQKLFF
TRBJ2-2 - TRBD1 TRBV5-1 TGCGCCAGCAGCCCTAACAGGGGTAACACCGGGGAGCTGTTTTTT CASSPNRGNTGELFF
TRBJ1-2 - TRBD1 TRBV28 TGTGCCAGCCGGGACAGGGGGCGAAGCTATGGCTACACCTTC CASRDRGRSYGYTF